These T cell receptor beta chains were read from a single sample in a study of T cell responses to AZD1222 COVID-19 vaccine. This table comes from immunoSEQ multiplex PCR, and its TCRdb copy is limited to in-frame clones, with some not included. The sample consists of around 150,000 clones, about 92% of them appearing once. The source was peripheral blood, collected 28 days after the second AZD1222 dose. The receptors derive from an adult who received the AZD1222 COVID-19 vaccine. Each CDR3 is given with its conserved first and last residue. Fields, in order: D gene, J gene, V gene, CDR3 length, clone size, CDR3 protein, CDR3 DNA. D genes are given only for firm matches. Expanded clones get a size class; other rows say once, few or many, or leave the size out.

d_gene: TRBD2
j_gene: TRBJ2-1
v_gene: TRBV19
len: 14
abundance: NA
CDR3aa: CASQISGRADEQFF
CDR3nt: TGTGCCAGCCAGATTAGCGGGAGGGCCGATGAGCAGTTCTTC

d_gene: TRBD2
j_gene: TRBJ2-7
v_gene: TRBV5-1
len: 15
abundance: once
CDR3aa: CASSPGGGEAYEQYF
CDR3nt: TGCGCCAGCAGCCCGGGGGGGGGAGAAGCCTACGAGCAGTACTTC

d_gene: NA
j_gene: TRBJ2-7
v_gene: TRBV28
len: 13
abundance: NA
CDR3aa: CASSFRASYEQYF
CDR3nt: TGTGCCAGCAGTTTCCGGGCTTCCTACGAGCAGTACTTC

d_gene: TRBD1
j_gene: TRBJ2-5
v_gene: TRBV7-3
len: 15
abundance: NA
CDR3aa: CASSPGQGGQETQYF
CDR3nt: TGTGCCAGCAGCCCCGGACAGGGTGGCCAAGAGACCCAGTACTTC

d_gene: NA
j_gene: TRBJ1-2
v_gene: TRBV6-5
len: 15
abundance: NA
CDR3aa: CASSLIGTHDYGYTF
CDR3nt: TGTGCCAGCAGCCTTATTGGGACACATGACTACGGCTACACCTTC

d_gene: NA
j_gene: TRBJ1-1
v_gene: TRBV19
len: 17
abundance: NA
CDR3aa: CASSIFGRTSMNTEAFF
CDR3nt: TGTGCCAGTAGTATCTTTGGCAGAACTTCCATGAACACTGAAGCTTTCTTT

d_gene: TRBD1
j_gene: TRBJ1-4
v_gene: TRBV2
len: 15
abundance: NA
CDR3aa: CASTVRGQRYEKLFF
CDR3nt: TGTGCCAGCACCGTGCGGGGACAGAGATATGAAAAACTGTTTTTT

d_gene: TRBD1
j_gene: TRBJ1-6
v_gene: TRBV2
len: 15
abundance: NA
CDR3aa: CASSPFGQGEVPLHF
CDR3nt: TGTGCCAGCAGTCCCTTTGGACAGGGGGAGGTCCCCCTCCACTTT

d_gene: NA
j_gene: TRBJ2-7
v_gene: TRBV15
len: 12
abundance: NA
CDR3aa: CATSDGVYEQYF
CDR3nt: TGTGCCACCAGTGACGGGGTATACGAGCAGTACTTC

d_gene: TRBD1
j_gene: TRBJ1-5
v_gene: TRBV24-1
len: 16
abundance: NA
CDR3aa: CATSEPGTGDNQPQHF
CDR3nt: TGTGCCACCAGTGAGCCCGGGACAGGCGATAATCAGCCCCAGCATTTT